Sequencing of this TCR beta chain was carried out in a study of blood T cell repertoires in COVID-19. Study context: The origin of the acute and convalescent COVID-19 samples was the United States, Italy and Spain. Sources were T cells, B-cell-depleted T cells, or PBMCs; the material itself was cDNA or gDNA.

TCRdb's table, derived via immunoSEQ multiplex PCR, lists solely in-frame clones and lacks some. The sample yields around 58,000 clones, about 88% seen once. Cohort 3 recovered donors had two negative PCRs, clearance, or symptom resolution. The TCR was taken from a woman in her forties who had recovered from COVID-19. The specimen was PBMCs or T cells enriched from blood (not recorded which).

The CDR3 DNA follows: TGTGCCAGCAGCGTAGAGTTGGGCGAGGGCTATGGCTACACCTTC. Translated: CASSVELGEGYGYTF. This chain connects TRBV9 to TRBJ1-2, with D hard to call. CDR3 length equals 15 residues. The germline CDR1 and CDR2 sequences are SGDLS and YYNGEE. Trimming removed 0 bases at V and 4 bases at J, with 13 bases between.